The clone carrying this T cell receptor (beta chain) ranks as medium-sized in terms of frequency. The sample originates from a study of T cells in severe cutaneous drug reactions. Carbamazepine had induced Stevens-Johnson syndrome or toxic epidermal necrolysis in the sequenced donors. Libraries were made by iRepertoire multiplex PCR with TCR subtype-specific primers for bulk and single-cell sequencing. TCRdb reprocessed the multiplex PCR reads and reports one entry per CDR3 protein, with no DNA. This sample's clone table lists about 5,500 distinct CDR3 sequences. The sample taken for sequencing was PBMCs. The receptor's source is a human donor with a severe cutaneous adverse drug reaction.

CDR3 amino acids: CASSLLAGGNIQYF. The rearrangement joins TRBV27 to TRBJ2-4; TCRdb selects TRBD1, and the lack of DNA leaves this call unchecked. Germline-derived CDR1 and CDR2 are MNHEY and SMNVEV (reference sequence). This CDR3 is built from 14 residues.